Shown below are 23 T cell receptor beta chains from a single sample sequenced in a study of blood T cell repertoires in COVID-19. Only in-frame clones appear in the TCRdb table, and some are missing; sequencing was by immunoSEQ multiplex PCR. The sample yields approximately 500,000 clones, approximately 88% seen once. Sample: peripheral blood. The source of these receptors is a woman aged 45-65 years with COVID-19, enrolled during active disease.

The chain is built from TRBV5-1 and TRBJ2-5, with 9 bases fitting TRBD1. This CDR3 contains 15 residues. Germline CDR1 SGHRS, CDR2 YFSETQ. The ends lost 5 bases at V and 4 bases at J; junction bases unmatched: 9. The DNA of the CDR3 is TGCGCCAGCAGGAGACACCCGGGACAGGGAGAGACCCAGTACTTC. Translation: CASRRHPGQGETQYF.

The chain uses TRBV2 and TRBJ1-5, with unresolved D. The CDR3 loop spans 14 amino acids. The V gene's germline CDR1 is SNHLY and CDR2 FYNNEI. The V gene lost 4 bases and the J gene lost 2 bases, with 9 bases spanning the gap. In DNA, the CDR3 is TGTGCCAGCAGTGGGATTCGGGGCAATCAGCCCCAGCATTTT. Its translation: CASSGIRGNQPQHF.

This clone was counted between two and nine times. This chain connects TRBV11-2 to TRBJ2-7; a weak D match, TRBD2 (6 bases). Per germline, CDR1 SGHAT and CDR2 FQNNGV. V lost 5 bases and J 7 bases, leaving 21 bases between the germline ends. This CDR3 spans 15 amino acids. The DNA of the CDR3 is TGTGCCAGCAGCACCCAGGTGACTAGTTCGGGAGAGCAGTACTTC. Its translation: CASSTQVTSSGEQYF.

J is TRBJ1-6 and V is TRBV14; no clear D. The germline V gene has CDR1 SGHDN and CDR2 FVKESK. The CDR3 covers 15 residues. The ends were cut back, 4 bases at V and 4 bases at J, with 11 bases in the middle. Written as DNA, the CDR3 is TGTGCCAGCAGCCGTTGGGGAGGTTATAATTCACCCCTCCACTTT. Protein product: CASSRWGGYNSPLHF.

The chain carries TRBV30 and TRBJ2-3; the match to TRBD1 covers 7 bases. Germline-derived CDR1 and CDR2 are GTSNPN and SVGIG (reference sequence). J gave up 0 bases and V 4 bases, and 4 bases lay outside the gene matches. The CDR3 is 14 amino acids. The DNA of the CDR3 is TGTGCCTGGAACAGGGGCCCGAGCACAGATACGCAGTATTTT. Amino acid sequence: CAWNRGPSTDTQYF.

The chain joins TRBV5-6 to TRBJ2-1, with TRBD2 matching 14 bases. The CDR3 runs to 16 residues. The V segment lost 4 bases and the J segment 7 bases; nucleotides outside the gene matches: 7. Germline V CDR1 and CDR2: SGHDT, YYEEEE. The CDR3 loop reads CASSPGTSGGRNEQFF. CDR3 sequence (DNA): TGTGCCAGCAGCCCTGGGACTAGCGGGGGCCGAAATGAGCAGTTCTTC. The variable domain in full, completed from reference TRBV5-6 and TRBJ2-1, reads DAGVTQSPTHLIKTRGQQVTLRCSPKSGHDTVSWYQQALGQGPQFIFQYYEEEERQRGNFPDRFSGHQFPNYSSELNVNALLLGDSALYLCASSPGTSGGRNEQFFGPGTRLTVL.

The V gene is TRBV18, the J gene TRBJ2-5; TRBD2 matches at 12 bases. From germline, CDR1 is KGHSH and CDR2 LQKENI. The CDR3 totals 16 residues. The V segment lost 3 bases and the J segment 0 bases; nucleotides outside the gene matches: 2. The CDR3 region is CASSPGLAGYQETQYF. CDR3 nucleotide sequence: TGTGCCAGCTCACCCGGACTAGCGGGGTACCAAGAGACCCAGTACTTC.

The chain is built from TRBV19 and TRBJ2-7, with D perhaps TRBD2 (5 bases). The length of the CDR3 is 14 residues. Germline lookup yields CDR1 LNHDA and CDR2 SQIVND (reference sequence). V lost 3 bases and J lost 5, with 14 bases in between. The CDR3 nucleotides read TGTGCCAGTAGTATTTCACCGGGGAGCGACGAGCAGTACTTC. It codes for CASSISPGSDEQYF. The whole variable domain, remainder taken from reference TRBV19 and TRBJ2-7, is DGGITQSPKYLFRKEGQNVTLSCEQNLNHDAMYWYRQDPGQGLRLIYYSQIVNDFQKGDIAEGYSVSREKKESFPLTVTSAQKNPTAFYLCASSISPGSDEQYFGPGTRLTVT.

The rearrangement uses TRBV5-1 and TRBJ1-2; D is unresolved. CDR1 SGHRS and CDR2 YFSETQ come from the germline V gene. The germline V and J ends were trimmed by 0 bases and 4 bases, with 10 bases remaining between them. This CDR3 region has 14 residues. The CDR3 loop reads CASSLALHSYGYTF. The DNA for the CDR3 is TGCGCCAGCAGCTTGGCCCTGCACAGCTATGGCTACACCTTC.

The genes are TRBV25-1 and TRBJ1-2; D is unclear. The CDR3 is made up of 14 amino acids. The germline V gene encodes CDR1 MGHDK and CDR2 SYGVNS. V was cut by 6 bases and J by 1 base, with 12 bases left in between. CDR3: CASSPDTFNYGYTF. In DNA, the CDR3 is TGTGCCAGCAGCCCAGACACCTTTAACTATGGCTACACCTTC.

This rearrangement joins TRBV4-1 to TRBJ2-4, with 13 nucleotides matching TRBD2. The V and J ends lost 0 bases and 9 bases, in that order; junction bases with no gene match: 8. The length of the CDR3 is 17 residues. Per the germline V gene, CDR1 is MGHRA and CDR2 is YSYEKL. CDR3 nucleotides: TGCGCCAGCAGCCAAGATGAGCGACTAGCGGGGGGATCCATTCAGTACTTC. This encodes CASSQDERLAGGSIQYF.

This clone was counted a few times. This rearrangement joins TRBV10-1 to TRBJ1-5; no clear D gene. The germline V gene encodes CDR1 WNHNN and CDR2 SYGVQD (reference sequence). Trimming took 1 base from V and 7 from J, leaving 8 bases between them. The CDR3 covers 13 residues. The CDR3 region has the DNA TGCGCCAGCAGTGAGTACCCCGGGCAGCCCCAGCATTTT. Translation gives CASSEYPGQPQHF.

The chain carries TRBV5-6 and TRBJ2-4; D gene ambiguous. Germline lookup yields CDR1 SGHDT and CDR2 YYEEEE. This CDR3 is built from 15 residues. Between the trimmed V and J ends, which lost 4 bases and 2 bases, there was a span of 13 bases. CDR3 coding DNA: TGTGCCAGCAGCCACCTCTATCCTCCCAAAAACATTCAGTACTTC. Its translation: CASSHLYPPKNIQYF.

The rearrangement uses TRBV9 and TRBJ1-3; 8 bases are a match to TRBD1. The ends lost 8 bases at V and 8 bases at J; junction bases unmatched: 18. CDR3 length: 16 amino acids. CDR1 SGDLS and CDR2 YYNGEE come from the germline V gene. CDR3 DNA sequence: TGTGCCAGTAGCAGAGGGGGGACAGGTAGTCTTGACACCATATATTTT. Its protein product is CASSRGGTGSLDTIYF. Together with reference TRBV9 and TRBJ1-3, the CDR3 gives the full variable domain: DSGVTQTPKHLITATGQRVTLRCSPRSGDLSVYWYQQSLDQGLQFLIQYYNGEERAKGNILERFSAQQFPDLHSELNLSSLELGDSALYFCASSRGGTGSLDTIYFGEGSWLTVV.

J is TRBJ2-1 and V is TRBV13, with 10 nucleotides matching TRBD2. CDR1 is PRHDT, CDR2 FYEKMQ, per germline (reference sequence). The junction had 3 bases not matched to a gene; V was cut back by 2 bases and J by 5 bases. The CDR3 extends over 15 amino acids. CDR3 bases: TGTGCCAGCAGCTTATTACTAGCGGGACACAATGAGCAGTTCTTC. Translating gives CASSLLLAGHNEQFF.

As to this clone: The same CDR3 arises from other DNA sequences in this sample as well. The chain joins TRBV2 to TRBJ1-1, with no clear D. From germline, CDR1 is SNHLY and CDR2 FYNNEI. The CDR3 extends over 13 amino acids. Trimming cost V 6 bases and J 1 base, with 9 bases left between them. CDR3 bases: TGTGCCAGCAGCCCGCGCGAGAACACTGAAGCTTTCTTT. The encoded protein is CASSPRENTEAFF.

The chain recombines TRBV24-1 with TRBJ1-2; D unresolved. This CDR3 is 14 amino acids long. Germline CDR1 and CDR2: KGHDR and SFDVKD. Between the trimmed V and J ends, which lost 6 bases and 0 bases, there was a span of 10 bases. Here the CDR3 reads CATSMFYSNYGYTF. The CDR3 DNA follows: TGTGCCACCAGTATGTTCTACTCTAACTATGGCTACACCTTC.

J is TRBJ2-7 and V is TRBV30; TRBD1 matches 8 bases. The CDR3 is 14 amino acids. Germline trimming cut 3 bases from V and 7 bases from J; bases unmatched to any gene: 11. Germline CDR1 is GTSNPN and CDR2 is SVGIG (reference sequence). CDR3 DNA: TGTGCCTGGAGCTTGGGACAGGCAATTGGAGAGCAGTACTTC. This translates into CAWSLGQAIGEQYF.

The chain employs TRBV6-5 and TRBJ2-7, with unresolved D. V lost 10 bases, J lost 0 bases, and 13 bases lay in between. The CDR3 runs 13 residues. Looked up from germline, CDR1 is MNHEY and CDR2 is SVGAGI. The CDR3 nucleotides read TGTGCCATTTCTCGGAGTTCCTCCTACGAGCAGTACTTC. It yields the protein CAISRSSSYEQYF.

This chain connects TRBV10-3 to TRBJ2-2, with TRBD1 matching over 9 bases. Trimming at V came to 6 bases and at J to 0 bases, leaving 14 bases not matched to a gene. The germline V gene encodes CDR1 ENHRY and CDR2 SYGVKD. The CDR3 spans 19 residues. The CDR3 sequence is CAIRAGETGGSANTGELFF. The CDR3 DNA follows: TGTGCCATCAGAGCAGGGGAGACAGGGGGATCAGCGAACACCGGGGAGCTGTTTTTT.

The CDR3 bases are TGTGCCAGCAGCCTCTTCGCCACGGGGGGGGACACTGAAGCTTTCTTT. This encodes CASSLFATGGDTEAFF. The chain joins TRBV27 to TRBJ1-1, with a tentative D call TRBD1 (5 bases). Germline loops: CDR1 MNHEY, CDR2 SMNVEV (reference sequence). With 6 bases removed from V and 3 bases from J, the gap between germline ends came to 20 bases. The CDR3 runs to 16 residues.

This sequence joins TRBV19 and TRBJ1-5; TRBD1 agrees at 7 bases. CDR3 length equals 15 residues. The germline V gene encodes CDR1 LNHDA and CDR2 SQIVND (reference sequence). V shed 6 bases, J shed 3 bases, and the junction held 8 bases outside the gene matches. For the CDR3, the DNA is TGTGCCAGTAGCATTTTCGACAGGGCCAATCAGCCCCAGCATTTT. Translation: CASSIFDRANQPQHF.

The V and J genes are TRBV6-5 and TRBJ1-3; maybe TRBD1 (5 bases). V lost 2 bases and J lost 4, with 12 bases in between. The CDR3 has 15 amino acids. CDR1 MNHEY and CDR2 SVGAGI come from the germline V gene. CDR3: CASSYHPGDGNTIYF. CDR3 nucleotides: TGTGCCAGCAGTTACCATCCGGGGGACGGAAACACCATATATTTT.